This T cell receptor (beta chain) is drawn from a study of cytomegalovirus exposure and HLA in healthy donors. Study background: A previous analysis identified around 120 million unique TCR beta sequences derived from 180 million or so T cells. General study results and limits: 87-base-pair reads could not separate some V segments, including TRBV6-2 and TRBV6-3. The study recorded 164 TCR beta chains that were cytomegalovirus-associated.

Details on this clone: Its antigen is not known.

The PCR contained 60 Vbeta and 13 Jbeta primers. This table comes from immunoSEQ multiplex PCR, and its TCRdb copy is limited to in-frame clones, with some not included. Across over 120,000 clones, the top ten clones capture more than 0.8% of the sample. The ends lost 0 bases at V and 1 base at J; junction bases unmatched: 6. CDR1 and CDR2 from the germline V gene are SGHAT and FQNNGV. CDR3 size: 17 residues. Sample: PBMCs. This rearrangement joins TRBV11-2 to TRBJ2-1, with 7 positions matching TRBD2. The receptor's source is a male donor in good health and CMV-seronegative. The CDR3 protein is CASSLDPGLGSYNEQFF. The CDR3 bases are TGTGCCAGCAGCTTAGATCCCGGACTAGGTTCCTACAATGAGCAGTTCTTC.